This is a list of T cell receptor beta chains from one sample in a study of shared clonotypes between healthy human individuals. Data came from immunoSEQ multiplex PCR; TCRdb stores just in-frame clones and leaves some out. The top ten hold 1.8% of the sample, which has 650,000 to 800,000 clones, 55% to 80% seen once. The sample was memory CD4+ T cells sorted from blood. The source of these receptors is a woman in her twenties or thirties in good health. CDR3s include the opening cysteine and the closing phenylalanine or tryptophan.

V gene,CDR3 protein
TRBV6-1,CASSEADGSGNTIYF
TRBV15,CATSRLPAGPEDEKLFF
TRBV5-1,CASSHGTLGNEQFF
TRBV28,CASSRAGGSYEQYF
TRBV5-1,CASSPSTGGLGEQYF
TRBV2,CASSEQGDTEAFF
TRBV2,CASRGQGDTEAFF
TRBV29-1,CSVRPFQETQYF
TRBV18,CASSPPRAGVGEQYF
TRBV6-6,CASTISRDRVHEQYF
TRBV9,CASSQREQAGQDTQYF
TRBV7-9,CASSFFVANEQYF
TRBV2,CASGTRLEEKLFF
TRBV18,CASSEGTGSLSGYTF
TRBV14,CASRQGGLEQYF
TRBV6-6,CASSYANSNQPQHF
TRBV6-1,CASSESAIQPQHF
TRBV2,CASTLRVREPQHF
TRBV29-1,CSALTPEAFF
TRBV28,CASSPRTGVRYEQFF
TRBV7-9,CASSLDPKRGVF
TRBV5-1,CASSLGGTAKKETQYF
TRBV7-9,CASSAVNEKLFF
TRBV5-1,CASSPHSDRDTEAFF
TRBV2,CASSVDGYTEAFF
TRBV5-8,CASSSPGRSSNTGELFF
TRBV19,CASSISSFAEQFF
TRBV5-1,CASSLGSGGKQFF
TRBV18,CASSPNWYGANVLTF
TRBV4-1,CASSQPQTGFTNEKLFF
TRBV29-1,CSVEASGSYEQYF
TRBV28,CASSFSRNYGYTF
TRBV11-2,CASSLDTGNQPQHF
TRBV30,CAWRGGGAFSPQHF
TRBV28,CASRPGGSGVLEEQYF
TRBV11-2,CASSLRSLNTGELFF
TRBV19,CASSRRQGPGELFF